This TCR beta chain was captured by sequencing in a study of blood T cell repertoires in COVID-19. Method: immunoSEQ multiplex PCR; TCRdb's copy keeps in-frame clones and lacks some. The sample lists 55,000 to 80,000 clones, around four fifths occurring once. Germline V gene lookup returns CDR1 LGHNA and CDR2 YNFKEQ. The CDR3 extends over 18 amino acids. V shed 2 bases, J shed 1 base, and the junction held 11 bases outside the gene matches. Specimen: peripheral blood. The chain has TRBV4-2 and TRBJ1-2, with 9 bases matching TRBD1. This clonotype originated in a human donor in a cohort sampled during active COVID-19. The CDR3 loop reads CASSQTLTGGTSNYGYTF. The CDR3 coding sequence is TGTGCCAGCAGCCAAACTTTGACAGGGGGAACGAGTAACTATGGCTACACCTTC.